The T cell receptor (beta chain) under discussion was sequenced for a study of regulatory T cells in long-lasting Graves disease. Arm-PCR of CDR3 regions and iRepertoire HTBI primers were the basis on which TCR beta libraries were built. Each CDR3 protein gets one entry after TCRdb re-called the multiplex PCR reads with MiXCR. This sample has hundreds of thousands of distinct CDR3 sequences, with roughly 20% found just once. This clonotype was seen a handful of times. The sample's time point: persistent/refractory GD, antithyroid drugs over 5 years with positive TRAb. The TCR library was made from RNA extracted from PBMCs. The TCR originated in a female donor with Graves disease. The sample consisted of peripheral blood mononuclear cells (PBMCs), taken when the disease was refractory, from a patient treated with antithyroid drugs.

The CDR3 loop is CSAREGEVGIRGTEAFF. DNA of the CDR3: TGCAGTGCTAGAGAGGGGGAGGTCGGGATCCGAGGGACTGAAGCTTTCTTT. The V call is TRBV20-1, the J call TRBJ1-1, with a tentative D call TRBD1 (5 bases). Germline V gives CDR1 DFQATT, CDR2 SNEGSKA (reference sequence). The CDR3 is made up of 17 amino acids. Trimming took off 0 bases at V and 5 bases at J, with 22 bases between the two ends.